What follows are 27 T cell receptor beta chains derived from one specimen sequenced in a study of T cell repertoires in cytomegalovirus infection. One entry per CDR3 protein, called by TCRdb with MiXCR from the reads. The sample includes around 260,000 distinct CDR3 sequences, approximately 9.2% of them seen just once. The specimen was PBMCs. Receptors originate from a human donor in good health (CMV status not recorded). Some clones in this sample may be carry-over from other donors' samples.

This clonotype was seen ten or more times. The chain is built from TRBV7-2 and TRBJ1-1, with D perhaps matching TRBD1 (6 bases). Deletions cut 6 bases from V and 8 bases from J, with 13 bases between. The germline V gene has CDR1 SGHTA and CDR2 FQGNSA. The CDR3 covers 12 residues. The CDR3 DNA is TGTGCCAGCAGGGGGGGGGGCGCGGAAGCTTTCTTT. Protein: CASRGGGAEAFF.

Many counts were recorded for this clonotype. The CDR3 bases are TGTGCCAGCAGCCCCCCCCGGGTCGAGGGAATTGAAAAACTGTTTTTT. It is translated as CASSPPRVEGIEKLFF. The chain uses TRBV7-6 and TRBJ1-4; D call uncertain. Per the germline V gene, CDR1 is SGHVS and CDR2 is FNYEAQ. V lost 5 bases to trimming and J lost 7 bases, with 20 bases between them. The CDR3 loop spans 16 amino acids.

At least ten counts were recorded for this clonotype. The rearrangement links TRBV7-2 to TRBJ1-4; D is ambiguous. Trimming took off 1 base at V and 4 bases at J, with 7 bases between the two ends. Germline assignment: CDR1 SGHTA and CDR2 FQGNSA. The CDR3 extends over 14 amino acids. The CDR3 bases are TGTGCCAGCAGCTTAGTCCAGTTTAATGAAAAACTGTTTTTT. Translated: CASSLVQFNEKLFF.

This clonotype was picked up many times. The rearrangement uses TRBV14 and TRBJ2-2; D unclear. The V and J ends lost 0 bases and 4 bases respectively, with 12 bases between them. CDR1 and CDR2 (germline): SGHDN, FVKESK. The CDR3 consists of 16 residues. CDR3 loop: CASSQDLDHFTGELFF. The CDR3 DNA is TGTGCCAGCAGCCAAGATCTGGATCACTTCACCGGGGAGCTGTTTTTT.

This clonotype showed up many times. The chain recombines TRBV7-2 with TRBJ2-1, with D perhaps assigned TRBD1 or TRBD2 (5 bases each). Germline V gives CDR1 SGHTA, CDR2 FQGNSA. The V end was cut by 5 bases, the J end by 2 bases, with 13 bases between. This CDR3 has 15 amino acids. CDR3 amino acids: CASSPGTGTYNEQFF. CDR3 in DNA: TGTGCCAGCAGCCCCGGGACGGGGACCTACAATGAGCAGTTCTTC.

The rearrangement uses TRBV20-1 and TRBJ2-5, with D uncertain. Between the trimmed V and J ends, which lost 6 bases and 3 bases, there was a span of 5 bases. Germline V lookup: CDR1 DFQATT, CDR2 SNEGSKA (reference sequence). There are 10 residues in the CDR3. CDR3 in DNA: TGCAGTGCCGGTAAAGAGACCCAGTACTTC. Residues: CSAGKETQYF.

This clonotype came up many times. This chain uses TRBV7-8 with TRBJ2-7; D perhaps matches TRBD1 (6 bases). From germline, CDR1 is SGHVS and CDR2 FQNEAQ. The CDR3 loop spans 15 amino acids. V was trimmed by 6 bases and J by 2 bases, leaving 17 bases between them. CDR3 protein: CASSLTPRQAYEQYF. The CDR3 coding sequence is TGTGCCAGCAGTCTTACTCCACGACAGGCCTACGAGCAGTACTTC.

This clonotype was recorded at least ten times. The chain couples TRBV7-2 to TRBJ1-3; no definite D call. Trimming removed 5 bases at V and 0 bases at J, with 11 bases between. The germline CDR1 and CDR2 sequences are SGHTA and FQGNSA. The CDR3 is made up of 15 amino acids. The CDR3 is CASSPPRSSGNTIYF. CDR3 DNA: TGTGCCAGCAGCCCCCCAAGGAGCTCTGGAAACACCATATATTTT.

This clonotype was detected only a few times. V usage is TRBV20-1 and J usage is TRBJ1-2; possible D gene TRBD1, 5 bases. This CDR3 region has 14 residues. Germline V CDR1 and CDR2: DFQATT, SNEGSKA (reference sequence). The germline V and J ends were trimmed by 0 bases and 4 bases, with 12 bases remaining between them. CDR3 residues: CSARDLTDFYGYTF. DNA of the CDR3: TGCAGTGCTAGAGATCTGACAGATTTCTATGGCTACACCTTC.

The chain recombines TRBV20-1 with TRBJ2-7; TRBD2 matches at 9 bases. The V gene's germline CDR1 is DFQATT and CDR2 SNEGSKA (reference sequence). Losses at the gene ends were 6 bases for V and 5 bases for J; bases not matched to a gene: 20. This CDR3 comprises 17 residues. The CDR3 nucleotides read TGCAGTGCAGAGGGGGCATCGGGACTAGCTATTTACAACGAGCAGTACTTC. Translated, it gives CSAEGASGLAIYNEQYF.

In its sample, this clonotype was seen many times. This chain joins TRBV18 and TRBJ2-7; TRBD2 aligns across 7 bases. CDR1 is KGHSH and CDR2 is LQKENI in the germline V gene. CDR3 size: 14 residues. V shed 6 bases, J shed 0 bases, and the junction held 5 bases outside the gene matches. CDR3 bases: TGTGCCAGCTCCGGCGGGGGAGACTCCTACGAGCAGTACTTC. It specifies CASSGGGDSYEQYF.

There are many counts of this clonotype. This chain joins TRBV12-3 or TRBV12-4 and TRBJ1-1; D unresolved. CDR3 length: 14 residues. The V end lost 3 bases, the J end lost 0 bases, and 8 bases lay between the germline ends. CDR3 region: CASSFGSMNTEAFF. In DNA, the CDR3 is TGTGCCAGCAGTTTTGGCAGCATGAACACTGAAGCTTTCTTT.

This clonotype was counted ten times or more. The gene calls are TRBV6-2 or TRBV6-3 and TRBJ1-6; 11 bases agree with TRBD1. The germline V gene encodes CDR1 MNHEY and CDR2 SVGEGT. J was trimmed by 17 bases and V by 2 bases; bases with no gene match: 5. The CDR3 extends over 13 amino acids. This chain's CDR3 is CASSYLGQGAIHF. DNA of the CDR3: TGTGCCAGCAGTTACCTCGGACAGGGGGCTATCCACTTT.

V is TRBV19 and J is TRBJ1-5; a weak D match, TRBD1 (6 bases). CDR3 size: 16 residues. V was clipped by 4 bases and J by 3 bases, with 16 bases between them. Germline CDR1 and CDR2: LNHDA and SQIVND (reference sequence). The CDR3 reads CASSTQQGDYNQPQHF. Here the CDR3 DNA reads TGTGCCAGTAGTACCCAACAGGGCGACTACAATCAGCCCCAGCATTTT.

The sample holds many counts of this clonotype. This chain connects TRBV28 to TRBJ2-1; tentatively, D is TRBD2 (6 bases). This CDR3 is built from 14 residues. Germline V gene sequence: CDR1 MDHEN, CDR2 SYDVKM. V was trimmed by 5 bases and J by 1 base, leaving 9 bases between them. CDR3 loop: CASSPGTSYNEQFF. The CDR3 region has the DNA TGTGCCAGCAGTCCCGGGACTTCCTACAATGAGCAGTTCTTC.

This clonotype was recorded many times. The J gene is TRBJ2-3, the V gene TRBV7-2, with a weak D call TRBD2 (5 bases). Trimming took 3 bases from V and 7 from J, leaving 14 bases between them. The CDR3 totals 14 residues. The germline V gene encodes CDR1 SGHTA and CDR2 FQGNSA. This CDR3 is CASSFRTGENTQYF. CDR3 sequence (DNA): TGTGCCAGCAGCTTCCGGACTGGGGAGAATACGCAGTATTTT.

This clonotype was observed a few times. The chain is built from TRBV7-2 and TRBJ1-6; TRBD1 aligns across 8 bases. The length of the CDR3 is 17 residues. V lost 6 bases to trimming and J lost 0 bases; unmatched junction nucleotides: 7. Germline assignment: CDR1 SGHTA and CDR2 FQGNSA. CDR3 DNA sequence: TGTGCCAGCAGTGGGGGACAGGCAAACTCCTATAATTCACCCCTCCACTTT. Amino acid sequence: CASSGGQANSYNSPLHF.

This clonotype was recorded many times. V usage is TRBV7-9 and J usage is TRBJ1-6; 10 nucleotides align to TRBD1. Trimming cost V 6 bases and J 13 bases; bases outside gene matches: 9. The CDR3 length is 14 residues. Per the germline V gene, CDR1 is SEHNR and CDR2 is FQNEAQ (reference sequence). CDR3 amino acids: CASSKMDRGDPLHF. The DNA for the CDR3 is TGTGCCAGCAGTAAAATGGACAGGGGGGATCCCCTCCACTTT.

There are many counts of this clonotype. The genes are TRBV7-2 and TRBJ2-5; TRBD2 matches at 8 bases. CDR1 and CDR2 from the germline V gene are SGHTA and FQGNSA. V shed 3 bases and J 5 bases; nucleotides not matched to a gene: 14. This CDR3 is built from 17 residues. The CDR3, as DNA: TGTGCCAGCAGCTTCCCCGTCGGGGCGGGAGGAGGGGAGACCCAGTACTTC. It codes for CASSFPVGAGGGETQYF. Combining the CDR3 with reference TRBV7-2 and TRBJ2-5 gives the whole variable domain GAGVSQSPSNKVTEKGKDVELRCDPISGHTALYWYRQSLGQGLEFLIYFQGNSAPDKSGLPSDRFSAERTGGSVSTLTIQRTQQEDSAVYLCASSFPVGAGGGETQYFGPGTRLLVL.

This clonotype was found many times. The chain couples TRBV7-9 to TRBJ2-7, with 7 nucleotides matching TRBD1. CDR1 and CDR2 from the germline V gene are SEHNR and FQNEAQ (reference sequence). The CDR3 contains 14 residues. V lost 4 bases, J lost 1 base, and 4 bases stayed unmatched. The CDR3 is CASSSGQRSYEQYF. Written as DNA, the CDR3 is TGTGCCAGCAGCTCGGGACAGAGATCCTACGAGCAGTACTTC.

This clonotype was detected ten times or more. The chain joins TRBV6-2 or TRBV6-3 to TRBJ2-5; tentatively, D is TRBD1 or TRBD2 (5 bases each). Per germline, CDR1 MNHEY and CDR2 SVGEGT. This CDR3 is 15 amino acids long. The V and J ends lost 1 base and 5 bases respectively, with 14 bases between them. The CDR3: CASSYWQTEGETQYF. The CDR3, as DNA: TGTGCCAGCAGTTACTGGCAGACAGAGGGTGAGACCCAGTACTTC.

This chain links TRBV15 with TRBJ1-6, with D tentatively TRBD1 (5 bases). V was trimmed by 5 bases and J by 14 bases, leaving 22 bases between them. The CDR3 covers 15 residues. CDR1 is LNHNV, CDR2 YYDKDF, per germline (reference sequence). The CDR3 loop reads CATSGGGAGELALHF. The CDR3 nucleotides read TGTGCCACCAGCGGAGGTGGAGCGGGGGAGTTGGCCCTCCACTTT.

This clonotype turned up a few times. This rearrangement joins TRBV29-1 to TRBJ2-3; D not certain. The length of the CDR3 is 11 residues. V was trimmed by 2 bases and J by 5 bases, leaving 5 bases between them. In germline, CDR1 is SQVTM, CDR2 ANQGSEA. The DNA of the CDR3 is TGCAGCGTTGAAAGAGTAGATACGCAGTATTTT. Translated, it gives CSVERVDTQYF.

This clonotype was recorded many times. The V call is TRBV7-8, the J call TRBJ2-1, with 10 bases matching TRBD2. Germline lookup yields CDR1 SGHVS and CDR2 FQNEAQ. The CDR3 length is 18 residues. The V and J ends lost 5 bases and 1 base, in that order; junction bases with no gene match: 11. The CDR3 DNA reads as TGTGCCAGCAGCACTCTCCTAGCGGGAGCGGATTCCTACAATGAGCAGTTCTTC. As protein: CASSTLLAGADSYNEQFF.

The table lists this clonotype with a few counts. J is TRBJ2-1 and V is TRBV6-2 or TRBV6-3; 11 bases match TRBD2. V trimming: 1 base; J trimming: 8 bases; junction bases outside the gene matches: 7. Per the germline V gene, CDR1 is MNHEY and CDR2 is SVGEGT. This CDR3 comprises 16 residues. The CDR3 reads CASSYLTSGSFHEQFF. In DNA form, the CDR3 reads TGTGCCAGCAGTTACTTAACTAGCGGGAGTTTCCATGAGCAGTTCTTC.

This clonotype has ten or more counts. As DNA, the CDR3 is TGCAGCGTTGGGACAGGGGGAGGCACTGAAGCTTTCTTT. Translating gives CSVGTGGGTEAFF. The chain has TRBV29-1 and TRBJ1-1; 10 bases are shared with TRBD1. V was pared by 4 bases and J by 4 bases, with 3 bases of the junction left unmatched. The CDR3 sequence is 13 residues long. CDR1 SQVTM and CDR2 ANQGSEA come from the germline V gene.

The sample holds many counts of this clonotype. The rearrangement links TRBV7-2 to TRBJ2-1; D is perhaps TRBD2 (7 bases). Germline V gives CDR1 SGHTA, CDR2 FQGNSA. Trimming left V 8 bases short and J 4 bases short, with 18 bases between. The length of the CDR3 is 15 residues. The CDR3 here is CASAPRGGRYNEQFF. The CDR3 DNA follows: TGTGCCAGCGCCCCCCGCGGGGGCCGGTACAATGAGCAGTTCTTC. Full variable domain (remainder filled in from reference TRBV7-2 and TRBJ2-1): GAGVSQSPSNKVTEKGKDVELRCDPISGHTALYWYRQSLGQGLEFLIYFQGNSAPDKSGLPSDRFSAERTGGSVSTLTIQRTQQEDSAVYLCASAPRGGRYNEQFFGPGTRLTVL.